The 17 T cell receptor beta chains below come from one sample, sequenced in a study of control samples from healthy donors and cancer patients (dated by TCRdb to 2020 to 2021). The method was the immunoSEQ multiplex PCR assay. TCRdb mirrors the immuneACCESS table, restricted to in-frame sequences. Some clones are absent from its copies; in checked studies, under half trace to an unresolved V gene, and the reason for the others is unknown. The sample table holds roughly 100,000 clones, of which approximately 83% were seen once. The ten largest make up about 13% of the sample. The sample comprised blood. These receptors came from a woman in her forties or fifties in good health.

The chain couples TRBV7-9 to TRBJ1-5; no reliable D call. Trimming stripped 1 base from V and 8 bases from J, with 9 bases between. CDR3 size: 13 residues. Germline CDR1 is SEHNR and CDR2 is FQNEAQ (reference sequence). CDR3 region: CASSLGSEKPQHF. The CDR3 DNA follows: TGTGCCAGCAGCTTAGGATCAGAAAAGCCCCAGCATTTT.

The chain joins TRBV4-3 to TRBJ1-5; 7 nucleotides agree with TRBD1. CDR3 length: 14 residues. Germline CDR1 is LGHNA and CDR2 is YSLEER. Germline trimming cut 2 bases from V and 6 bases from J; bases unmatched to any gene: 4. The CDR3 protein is CASSQNRGRQPQHF. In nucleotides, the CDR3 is TGCGCCAGCAGCCAAAACAGGGGTCGTCAGCCCCAGCATTTT.

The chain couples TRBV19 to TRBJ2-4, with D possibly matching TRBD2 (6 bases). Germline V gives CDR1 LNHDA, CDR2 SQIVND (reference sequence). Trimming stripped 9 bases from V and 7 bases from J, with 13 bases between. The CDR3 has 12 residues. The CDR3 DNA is TGTGCCAGCGGGAGAGGGGAGAACATTCAGTACTTC. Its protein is CASGRGENIQYF.

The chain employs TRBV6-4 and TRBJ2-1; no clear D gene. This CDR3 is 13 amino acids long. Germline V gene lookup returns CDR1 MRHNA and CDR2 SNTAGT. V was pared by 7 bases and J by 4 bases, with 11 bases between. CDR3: CASKIGLYNEQFF. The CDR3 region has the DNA TGTGCCAGCAAAATAGGGCTTTACAATGAGCAGTTCTTC.

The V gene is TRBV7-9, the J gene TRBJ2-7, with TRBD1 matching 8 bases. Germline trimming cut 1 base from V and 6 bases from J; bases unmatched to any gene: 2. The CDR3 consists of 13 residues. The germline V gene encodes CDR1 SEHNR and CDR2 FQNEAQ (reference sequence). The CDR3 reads CASSLGTGIEQYF. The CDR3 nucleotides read TGTGCCAGCAGCTTAGGGACAGGGATCGAGCAGTACTTC.

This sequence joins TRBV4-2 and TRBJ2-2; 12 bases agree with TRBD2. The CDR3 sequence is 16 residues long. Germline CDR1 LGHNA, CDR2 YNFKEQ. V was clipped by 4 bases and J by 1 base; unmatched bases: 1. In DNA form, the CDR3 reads TGTGCCAGCAGCCGGGGACTAGCGGGGAACACCGGGGAGCTGTTTTTT. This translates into CASSRGLAGNTGELFF.

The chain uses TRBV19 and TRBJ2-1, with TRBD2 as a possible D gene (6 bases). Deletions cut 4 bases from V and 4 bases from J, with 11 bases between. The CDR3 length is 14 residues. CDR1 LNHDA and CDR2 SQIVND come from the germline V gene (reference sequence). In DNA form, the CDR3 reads TGTGCCAGTAGTAGACCGGGACTGTACAATGAGCAGTTCTTC. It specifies CASSRPGLYNEQFF.

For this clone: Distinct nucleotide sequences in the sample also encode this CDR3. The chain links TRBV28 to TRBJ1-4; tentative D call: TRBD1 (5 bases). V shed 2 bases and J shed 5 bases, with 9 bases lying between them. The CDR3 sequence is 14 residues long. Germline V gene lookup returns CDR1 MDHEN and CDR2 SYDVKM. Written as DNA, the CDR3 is TGTGCCAGCAGTTTAGGGGGTTTGAATGAAAAACTGTTTTTT. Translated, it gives CASSLGGLNEKLFF.

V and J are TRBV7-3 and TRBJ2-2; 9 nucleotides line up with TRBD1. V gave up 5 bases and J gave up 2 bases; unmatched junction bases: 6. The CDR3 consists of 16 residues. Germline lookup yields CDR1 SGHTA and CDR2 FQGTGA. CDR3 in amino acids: CASSVGTGRNTGELFF. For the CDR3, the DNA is TGTGCCAGCAGCGTAGGGACAGGGAGAAACACCGGGGAGCTGTTTTTT.

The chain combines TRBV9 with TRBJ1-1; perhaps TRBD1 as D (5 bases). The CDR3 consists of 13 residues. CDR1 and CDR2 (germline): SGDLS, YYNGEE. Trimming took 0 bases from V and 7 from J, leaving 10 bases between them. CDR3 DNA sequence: TGTGCCAGCAGCGTAGGGGGGAGAGGTGAAGCTTTCTTT. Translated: CASSVGGRGEAFF.

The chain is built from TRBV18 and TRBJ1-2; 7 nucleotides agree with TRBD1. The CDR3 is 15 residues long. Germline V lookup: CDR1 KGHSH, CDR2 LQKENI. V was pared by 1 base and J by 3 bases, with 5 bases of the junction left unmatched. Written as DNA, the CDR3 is TGTGCCAGCTCACCACAAATCCAGGGGGACTATGGCTACACCTTC. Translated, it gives CASSPQIQGDYGYTF. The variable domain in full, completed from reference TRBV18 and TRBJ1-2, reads NAGVMQNPRHLVRRRGQEARLRCSPMKGHSHVYWYRQLPEEGLKFMVYLQKENIIDESGMPKERFSAEFPKEGPSILRIQQVVRGDSAAYFCASSPQIQGDYGYTFGSGTRLTVV.

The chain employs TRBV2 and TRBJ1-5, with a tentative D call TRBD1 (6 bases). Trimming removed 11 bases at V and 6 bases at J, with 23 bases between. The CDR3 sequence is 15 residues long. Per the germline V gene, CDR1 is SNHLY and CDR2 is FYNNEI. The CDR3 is CACKFDRISTQPQHF. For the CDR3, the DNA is TGTGCCTGCAAATTTGACAGGATTAGTACTCAGCCCCAGCATTTT.

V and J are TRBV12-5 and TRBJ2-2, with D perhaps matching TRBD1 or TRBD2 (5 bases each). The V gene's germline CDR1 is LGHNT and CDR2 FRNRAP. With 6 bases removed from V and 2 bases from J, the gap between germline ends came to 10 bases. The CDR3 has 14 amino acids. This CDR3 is CASGSGTNTGELFF. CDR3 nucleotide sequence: TGTGCTAGTGGATCAGGGACCAACACCGGGGAGCTGTTTTTT. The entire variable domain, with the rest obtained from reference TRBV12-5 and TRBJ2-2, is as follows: DARVTQTPRHKVTEMGQEVTMRCQPILGHNTVFWYRQTMMQGLELLAYFRNRAPLDDSGMPKDRFSAEMPDATLATLKIQPSEPRDSAVYFCASGSGTNTGELFFGEGSRLTVL.

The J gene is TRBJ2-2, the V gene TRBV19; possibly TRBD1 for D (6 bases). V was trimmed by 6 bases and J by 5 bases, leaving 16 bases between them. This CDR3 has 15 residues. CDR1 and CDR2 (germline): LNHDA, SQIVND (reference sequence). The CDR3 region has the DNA TGTGCCAGTAGACTCGGGACAACCCTGACCGGGGAGCTGTTTTTT. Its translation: CASRLGTTLTGELFF.

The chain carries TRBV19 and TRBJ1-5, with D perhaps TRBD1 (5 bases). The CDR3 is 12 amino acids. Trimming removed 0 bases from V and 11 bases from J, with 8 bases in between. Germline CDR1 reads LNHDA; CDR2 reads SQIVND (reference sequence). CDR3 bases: TGTGCCAGTAGTATAGATGGGGACTCCCAGCATTTT. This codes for CASSIDGDSQHF.

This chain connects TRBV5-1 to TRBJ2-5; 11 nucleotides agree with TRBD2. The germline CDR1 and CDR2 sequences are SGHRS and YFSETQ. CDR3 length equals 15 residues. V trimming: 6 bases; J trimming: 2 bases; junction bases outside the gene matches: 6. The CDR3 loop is CASTLAGGPQETQYF. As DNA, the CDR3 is TGCGCCAGCACCTTAGCGGGGGGGCCTCAAGAGACCCAGTACTTC.

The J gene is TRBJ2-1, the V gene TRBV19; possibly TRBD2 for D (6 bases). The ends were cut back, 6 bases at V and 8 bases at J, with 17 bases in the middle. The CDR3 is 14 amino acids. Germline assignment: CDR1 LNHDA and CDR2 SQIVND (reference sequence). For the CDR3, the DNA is TGTGCCAGTAGCTCCAGGGCGGGAATCGATGAGCAGTTCTTC. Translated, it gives CASSSRAGIDEQFF.